These 6 T cell receptor beta chains were sequenced from one sample in a study of regulatory T cells in long-lasting Graves disease. Time point specified: newly diagnosed GD, antithyroid drugs for less than 3 months. PBMCs provided the RNA from which the TCR library was made. TCR beta libraries were built with iRepertoire HTBI primers and Arm-PCR of CDR3 regions. TCRdb re-called the multiplex PCR reads through MiXCR, storing one row per CDR3 protein. The table records 350,000 to 500,000 distinct CDR3 sequences, about a sixth of them present only once. The same data also contributed to another study, on T cells in Graves' hyperthyroidism and ophthalmopathy.

The sample consisted of peripheral blood mononuclear cells (PBMCs), taken at new diagnosis, from a patient treated with antithyroid drugs. These receptors all stem from a woman aged 18-29 years with Graves disease.

This clonotype was detected many times. The rearrangement joins TRBV20-1 to TRBJ2-1; D is uncertain. Trimming removed 3 bases from V and 8 bases from J, with 5 bases in between. CDR3 length: 10 amino acids. Germline V gene lookup returns CDR1 DFQATT and CDR2 SNEGSKA (reference sequence). The CDR3 DNA sequence: TGCAGTGCTAGGGTTGATGAGCAGTTCTTC. This translates into CSARVDEQFF.

This clonotype has just one count. CDR3 sequence: CASSSVLNTEAFF. Here the CDR3 DNA reads TGTGCCAGTAGCTCGGTCCTGAACACTGAAGCTTTCTTT. This chain joins TRBV19 and TRBJ1-1; D uncertain. This CDR3 is 13 amino acids long. Trimming removed 6 bases from V and 0 bases from J, with 8 bases in between. CDR1 and CDR2 from the germline V gene are LNHDA and SQIVND (reference sequence).

This clonotype was counted only a few times. The chain links TRBV7-3 to TRBJ2-3, with D perhaps matching TRBD1 or TRBD2 (6 bases each). The CDR3 spans 17 residues. Germline loops: CDR1 SGHTA, CDR2 FQGTGA. The V end lost 1 base, the J end lost 3 bases, and 17 bases lay between the germline ends. CDR3 sequence: CASSLSEGGVETDTQYF. The DNA of the CDR3 is TGTGCCAGCAGCTTAAGCGAGGGGGGAGTGGAGACAGATACGCAGTATTTT.

This clonotype was observed at least ten times. The chain has TRBV30 and TRBJ2-2; D gene ambiguous. This CDR3 has 15 residues. V was clipped by 4 bases and J by 6 bases, with 18 bases between them. From germline, CDR1 is GTSNPN and CDR2 SVGIG (reference sequence). CDR3 in amino acids: CAWNSRRTTPGELFF. The CDR3 DNA is TGTGCCTGGAACTCACGTCGCACCACCCCCGGGGAGCTGTTTTTT.

This clonotype has a handful of counts. The chain has TRBV9 and TRBJ2-1, with TRBD2 matching 9 bases. Germline V CDR1 and CDR2: SGDLS, YYNGEE. The CDR3 is 15 residues long. V lost 0 bases to trimming and J lost 7 bases; unmatched junction nucleotides: 5. The CDR3 DNA follows: TGTGCCAGCAGCGTAGCGCTAGCGGGATCAAATGAGCAGTTCTTC. Amino acid sequence: CASSVALAGSNEQFF.

J is TRBJ2-1 and V is TRBV5-1; 12 bases are a match to TRBD2. This CDR3 has 21 amino acids. V lost 0 bases, J lost 1 base, and 14 bases stayed unmatched. Germline values: CDR1 SGHRS, CDR2 YFSETQ. The CDR3 region is CASSLVQLTSGSTPSYNEQFF. CDR3 in DNA: TGCGCCAGCAGCTTGGTCCAGTTGACTAGCGGGAGTACCCCTTCCTACAATGAGCAGTTCTTC. The full variable domain, completed using reference TRBV5-1 and TRBJ2-1, is KAGVTQTPRYLIKTRGQQVTLSCSPISGHRSVSWYQQTPGQGLQFLFEYFSETQRNKGNFPGRFSGRQFSNSRSEMNVSTLELGDSALYLCASSLVQLTSGSTPSYNEQFFGPGTRLTVL.